This T cell receptor beta chain was identified during a study of T cells in localized non-small cell lung cancer. Study findings and constraints: Among blood samples, higher T cell density accompanied longer overall survival. Uninvolved adjacent lung showed the highest T cell clonality, exceeding tumor. Sequencing covered just one tumor region, so heterogeneity cannot be ruled out. There were a median 57 of the top 100 tumor clones appearing in adjacent lung.

Here immunoSEQ multiplex PCR was the method, and the copy in TCRdb shows in-frame clones only, minus some. The data hold about 1,300 clones, with about 21% observed a single time. Germline lookup yields CDR1 MNHGY and CDR2 SAAAGT. The ends were cut back, 4 bases at V and 9 bases at J, with 22 bases in the middle. The CDR3 totals 16 residues. By share of the sample, this clone is large (0.1 to 1%). The target antigen is unknown. The chain has TRBV6-8 and TRBJ2-1; D perhaps matches TRBD2 (6 bases). This receptor was taken from a man aged 35 to 69 with stage III lung adenocarcinoma. The sample in question was lung tumor tissue, obtained before any cancer treatment. The CDR3, as DNA: TGTGCCAGCAGTTCCTTCTCCGGGACTCCCACAGCTGAGCAGTTCTTC. It translates to CASSSFSGTPTAEQFF.